Listed below are T cell receptor beta chains from one sample, sequenced in a study of blood T cells in healthy people across ages. TCRdb reanalysed the 5' RACE reads using MiXCR and keeps one entry per CDR3 protein. In the table there are roughly 1.9 million distinct CDR3 sequences, about two fifths of which are singletons. Sequencing was carried out using blood. The receptors were gathered from a human donor in good health. CDR3s include the opening cysteine and the closing phenylalanine or tryptophan. The order of the fields is clone size, D gene, V gene, J gene, CDR3 protein, CDR3 DNA. The D gene is left open where the match is weak. Clone size is shown for a subset of rows, as once, few, many or a class of expanded clone.

-	-	TRBV2	TRBJ1-5	CASSDGRWGDRSNQPQHF	TGTGCCAGCAGTGATGGGAGGTGGGGAGACAGAAGCAATCAGCCCCAGCATTTT
-	-	TRBV7-3	TRBJ1-6	CASSLQGYDSPLHF	TGTGCCAGCAGCCTACAGGGTTACGATTCACCCCTCCACTTT
few	-	TRBV24-1	TRBJ2-3	CATSDFDRPDTQYF	TGTGCCACCAGTGATTTTGACAGGCCGGATACGCAGTATTTT
few	-	TRBV15	TRBJ1-5	CATSRDLQLNQPQHF	TGTGCCACCAGCAGAGATCTACAACTCAATCAGCCCCAGCATTTT
-	TRBD2	TRBV5-6	TRBJ2-5	CASSYVGSGGGETQYF	TGTGCCAGCAGCTACGTTGGGAGCGGGGGTGGTGAGACCCAGTACTTC
-	-	TRBV6-1	TRBJ2-6	CASSASGVRSGANVLTF	TGTGCCAGCAGTGCGTCGGGGGTTCGGTCTGGGGCCAACGTCCTGACTTTC
-	-	TRBV4-1	TRBJ1-1	CASSQAFPLAEAFF	TGCGCCAGCAGCCAAGCTTTCCCCTTGGCAGAAGCTTTCTTT
-	-	TRBV20-1	TRBJ1-5	CSARGAQGDHQSQHF	TGCAGTGCTAGAGGGGCACAGGGAGATCATCAGTCCCAGCATTTT
-	-	TRBV9	TRBJ2-3	CASSVVASTDTQYF	TGTGCCAGCAGCGTAGTGGCCTCCACAGATACGCAGTATTTT
-	-	TRBV20-1	TRBJ2-3	CSARVVATPDTQYF	TGCAGTGCTAGAGTGGTAGCGACCCCAGATACGCAGTATTTT
few	-	TRBV7-2	TRBJ2-1	CASSLKGDTYNEQFF	TGTGCCAGCAGCTTAAAGGGTGACACCTACAATGAGCAGTTCTTC
-	TRBD2	TRBV4-2	TRBJ2-7	CASSQEGIGGGTYEQYF	TGTGCCAGCAGCCAAGAAGGCATCGGCGGGGGGACCTACGAGCAGTACTTC
-	-	TRBV5-1	TRBJ2-5	CASSSTQTGRETQYF	TGCGCCAGCAGCTCTACTCAAACAGGGAGAGAGACCCAGTACTTC
-	-	TRBV7-3	TRBJ2-3	CASSLNGRDTQYF	TGTGCCAGCAGCTTAAACGGACGGGATACGCAGTATTTT
many	-	TRBV5-1	TRBJ2-4	CASSSPREAGKNIQYF	TGCGCCAGCAGCTCCCCGCGAGAGGCAGGCAAAAACATTCAGTACTTC
-	TRBD1	TRBV29-1	TRBJ1-2	CSVAGTGGWGNYGYTF	TGCAGCGTTGCCGGGACAGGGGGTTGGGGCAACTATGGCTACACCTTC
few	-	TRBV27	TRBJ2-3	CASSLTARKSTDTQYF	TGTGCCAGCAGTTTAACTGCGAGGAAATCCACAGATACGCAGTATTTT
once	-	TRBV6-5	TRBJ1-5	CASSYSGGFQPQHF	TGTGCCAGCAGTTACTCAGGGGGGTTTCAGCCCCAGCATTTT
-	-	TRBV5-1	TRBJ1-4	CASSLDPGAVGEKLFF	TGCGCCAGCAGCTTGGACCCAGGGGCGGTCGGTGAAAAACTGTTTTTT
-	TRBD1	TRBV6-5	TRBJ2-1	CASSSLGTGGSYEQFF	TGTGCCAGCAGTTCCCTTGGGACAGGGGGCTCCTACGAGCAGTTCTTC
few	TRBD1	TRBV5-5	TRBJ1-5	CASSLEGAGVSQPQHF	TGTGCCAGCAGCTTGGAGGGGGCGGGAGTCTCTCAGCCCCAGCATTTT
-	-	TRBV20-1	TRBJ2-7	CSARDRGSGAYEQYF	TGCAGTGCTAGAGATCGAGGGTCTGGGGCCTACGAGCAGTACTTC
-	-	TRBV20-1	TRBJ2-7	CSASVLSSSYEQYF	TGCAGTGCTAGTGTCCTAAGTAGCTCCTACGAGCAGTACTTC
many	-	TRBV6-5	TRBJ2-1	CASSSYSSVLYNEQFF	TGTGCCAGCAGTTCCTATTCGTCGGTACTTTACAATGAGCAGTTCTTC
once	-	TRBV7-2	TRBJ1-2	CASSPPRIANYGHTF	TGTGCCAGCAGCCCCCCCCGGATAGCTAACTATGGCCACACCTTC
many	-	TRBV7-2	TRBJ2-6	CASSLGMARSGANVLTF	TGTGCCAGCAGCTTAGGAATGGCCCGCTCTGGGGCCAACGTCCTGACTTTC
few	-	TRBV7-6	TRBJ1-5	CASSFLGRPQHF	TGTGCCAGCAGCTTCCTGGGGCGTCCCCAGCATTTT
-	TRBD1	TRBV4-2	TRBJ1-6	CAGSRRSGQTNSPLHF	TGTGCCGGCAGCAGAAGGTCGGGACAGACCAATTCACCCCTCCACTTT
-	-	TRBV13	TRBJ1-6	CASSTMTAIYNSPLHF	TGTGCCAGCAGCACTATGACAGCGATCTATAATTCACCCCTCCACTTT
-	TRBD1	TRBV27	TRBJ1-6	CASSLMGQTSPLHF	TGTGCCAGCAGTTTAATGGGACAGACATCACCCCTCCACTTT
-	TRBD2	TRBV6-1	TRBJ2-2	CASNEAGGGAGELFF	TGTGCCAGCAATGAGGCGGGCGGGGGTGCCGGGGAGCTGTTTTTT
-	-	TRBV18	TRBJ2-1	CASSLQGTWGSYNEQFF	TGTGCCAGCTCACTCCAAGGGACATGGGGGTCCTACAATGAGCAGTTCTTC
few	-	TRBV6-6	TRBJ2-4	CASSRTEGEQYF	TGTGCCAGCAGTCGGACCGAGGGAGAGCAGTACTTC
-	TRBD2	TRBV4-3	TRBJ2-1	CASSQVGSGGSYNEQFF	TGCGCCAGCAGCCAAGTCGGTAGCGGGGGGTCCTACAATGAGCAGTTCTTC
-	-	TRBV4-1	TRBJ2-1	CASSQTVSRARGPQSFEFF	TGCGCCAGCAGCCAAACCGTCTCAAGGGCAAGGGGACCACAAAGCTTCGAGTTCTTC
few	-	TRBV12-5	TRBJ1-5	CASGPPTPDSHSNQPQHF	TGTGCTAGTGGTCCACCTACTCCTGACAGTCATAGCAATCAGCCCCAGCATTTT
-	TRBD2	TRBV20-1	TRBJ2-4	CSASSGGTRSKNIQYF	TGCAGTGCTAGCAGCGGGGGGACGAGGTCCAAAAACATTCAGTACTTC
-	TRBD2	TRBV5-1	TRBJ2-3	CASSSMTSGIPTGDTQYF	TGCGCCAGCAGCTCGATGACTAGCGGGATACCCACGGGAGATACGCAGTATTTT
-	-	TRBV15	TRBJ2-7	CATSRRRGTYEQYF	TGTGCCACCAGCCGTCGCAGGGGTACCTACGAGCAGTACTTC
-	-	TRBV4-2	TRBJ1-4	CASSQPRQGGEKLFF	TGTGCCAGCAGCCAACCTAGGCAGGGAGGAGAAAAACTGTTTTTT
-	-	TRBV7-2	TRBJ2-1	CASSFRPRASGDEQFF	TGTGCCAGCAGCTTTCGTCCAAGGGCCTCTGGGGATGAGCAGTTCTTC
-	-	TRBV2	TRBJ2-2	CASRAWTEELFF	TGTGCCAGCAGAGCATGGACCGAGGAGCTGTTTTTT
few	TRBD1	TRBV20-1	TRBJ1-2	CSVRTGVGYTF	TGCAGTGTCAGGACAGGGGTAGGCTACACCTTC
-	TRBD2	TRBV3-1	TRBJ2-1	CASSQRSGELNEQFF	TGTGCCAGCAGCCAACGTAGCGGGGAGTTAAATGAGCAGTTCTTC
-	TRBD1	TRBV9	TRBJ1-1	CASSVGDRLNTEAFF	TGTGCCAGCAGCGTAGGGGACAGATTGAACACTGAAGCTTTCTTT
-	-	TRBV29-1	TRBJ1-1	CSVERQGPNTEAFF	TGCAGCGTTGAACGTCAGGGACCCAACACTGAAGCTTTCTTT
-	-	TRBV7-6	TRBJ1-1	CASSIGPPNTEAFF	TGTGCCAGCAGCATTGGACCTCCGAACACTGAAGCTTTCTTT
-	-	TRBV3-1	TRBJ1-2	CASSQDWGQHGYTF	TGTGCCAGCAGCCAAGATTGGGGCCAACATGGCTACACCTTC